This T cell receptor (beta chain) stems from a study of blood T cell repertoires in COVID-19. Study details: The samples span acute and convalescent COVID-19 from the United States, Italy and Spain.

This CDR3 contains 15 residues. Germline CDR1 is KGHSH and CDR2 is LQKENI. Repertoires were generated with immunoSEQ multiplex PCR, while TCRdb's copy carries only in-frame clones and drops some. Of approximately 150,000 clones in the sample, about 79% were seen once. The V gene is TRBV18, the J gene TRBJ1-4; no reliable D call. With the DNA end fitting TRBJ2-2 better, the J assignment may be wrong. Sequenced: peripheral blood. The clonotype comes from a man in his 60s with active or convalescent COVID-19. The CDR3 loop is CASSPRRSQSWELFF. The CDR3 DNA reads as TGTGCCAGCTCACCGAGACGGTCCCAATCCTGGGAGCTGTTTTTT.